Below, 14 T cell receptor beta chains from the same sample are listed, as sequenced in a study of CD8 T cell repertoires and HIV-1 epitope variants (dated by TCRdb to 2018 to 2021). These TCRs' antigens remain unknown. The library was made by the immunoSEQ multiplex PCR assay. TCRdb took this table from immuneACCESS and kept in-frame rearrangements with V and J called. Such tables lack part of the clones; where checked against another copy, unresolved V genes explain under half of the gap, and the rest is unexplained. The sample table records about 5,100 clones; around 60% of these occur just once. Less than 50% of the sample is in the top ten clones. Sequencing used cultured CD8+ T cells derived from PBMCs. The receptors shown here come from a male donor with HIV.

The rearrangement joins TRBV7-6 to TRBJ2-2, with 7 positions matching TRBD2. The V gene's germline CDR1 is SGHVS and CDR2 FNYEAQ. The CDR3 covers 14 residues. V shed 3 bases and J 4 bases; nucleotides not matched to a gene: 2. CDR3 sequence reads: CASSLTGGTGELFF. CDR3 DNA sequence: TGTGCCAGCAGCTTGACGGGGGGCACCGGGGAGCTGTTTTTT.

The CDR3 loop is CASSSQDLRLYEQYF. In nucleotides, the CDR3 is TGCGCCAGCAGCTCCCAGGACCTCAGGCTGTACGAGCAGTACTTC. This rearrangement joins TRBV5-1 to TRBJ2-7; no clear D gene. CDR1 SGHRS and CDR2 YFSETQ come from the germline V gene. The CDR3 is made up of 15 amino acids. Deletions cut 3 bases from V and 4 bases from J, with 17 bases between.

The CDR3 region has the DNA TGCGCCAGCAGCTTAGACCCGGCTGAAGGGACAGGGGATTCCCTTAGTCCCAATCAGCCCCAGCATTTT. Its translation: CASSLDPAEGTGDSLSPNQPQHF. V is TRBV5-1 and J is TRBJ1-5; TRBD1 agrees at 10 bases. V trimming: 2 bases; J trimming: 3 bases; junction bases outside the gene matches: 26. The length of the CDR3 is 23 residues. Germline CDR1 is SGHRS and CDR2 is YFSETQ.

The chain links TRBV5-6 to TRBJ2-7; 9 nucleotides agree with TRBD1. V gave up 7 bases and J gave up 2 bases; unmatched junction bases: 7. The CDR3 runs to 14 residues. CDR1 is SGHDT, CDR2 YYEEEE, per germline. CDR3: CASGSGTGTYEQYF. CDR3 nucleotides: TGTGCCAGCGGATCCGGGACAGGGACCTACGAGCAGTACTTC.

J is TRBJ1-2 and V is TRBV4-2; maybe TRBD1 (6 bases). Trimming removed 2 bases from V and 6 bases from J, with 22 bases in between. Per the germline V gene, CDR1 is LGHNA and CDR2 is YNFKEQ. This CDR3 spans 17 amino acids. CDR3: CASSQPTEGGPRDGYTF. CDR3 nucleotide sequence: TGTGCCAGCAGCCAACCTACCGAGGGGGGGCCGCGGGATGGCTACACCTTC.

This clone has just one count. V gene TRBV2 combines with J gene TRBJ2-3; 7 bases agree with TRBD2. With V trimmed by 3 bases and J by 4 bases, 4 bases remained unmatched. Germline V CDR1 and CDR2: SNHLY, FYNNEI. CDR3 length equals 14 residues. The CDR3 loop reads CASSEAGAPDTQYF. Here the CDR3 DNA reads TGTGCCAGCAGTGAGGCGGGAGCCCCAGATACGCAGTATTTT. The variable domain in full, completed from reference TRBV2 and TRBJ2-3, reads EPEVTQTPSHQVTQMGQEVILRCVPISNHLYFYWYRQILGQKVEFLVSFYNNEISEKSEIFDDQFSVERPDGSNFTLKIRSTKLEDSAMYFCASSEAGAPDTQYFGPGTRLTVL.

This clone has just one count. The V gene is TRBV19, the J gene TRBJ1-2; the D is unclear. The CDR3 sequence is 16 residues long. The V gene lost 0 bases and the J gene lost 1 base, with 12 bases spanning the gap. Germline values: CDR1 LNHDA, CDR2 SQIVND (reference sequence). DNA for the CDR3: TGTGCCAGTAGTATAGAAGGGCAGGAAATTAACTATGGCTACACCTTC. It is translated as CASSIEGQEINYGYTF.

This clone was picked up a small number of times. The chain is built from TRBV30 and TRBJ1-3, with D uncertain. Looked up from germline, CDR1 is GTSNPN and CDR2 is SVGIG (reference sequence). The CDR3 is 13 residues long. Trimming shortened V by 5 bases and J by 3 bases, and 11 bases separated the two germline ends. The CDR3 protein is CAWPDSDGNTIYF. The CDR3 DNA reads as TGTGCCTGGCCAGACTCGGATGGAAACACCATATATTTT.

CDR3 residues: CASSYTGVLLTF. The CDR3 nucleotides read TGTGCCAGCAGCTACACAGGGGTCCTCCTGACTTTC. V is TRBV7-9 and J is TRBJ2-6; 7 bases agree with TRBD1. The germline CDR1 and CDR2 sequences are SEHNR and FQNEAQ (reference sequence). V shed 4 bases and J 14 bases; nucleotides not matched to a gene: 5. The CDR3 contains 12 residues.

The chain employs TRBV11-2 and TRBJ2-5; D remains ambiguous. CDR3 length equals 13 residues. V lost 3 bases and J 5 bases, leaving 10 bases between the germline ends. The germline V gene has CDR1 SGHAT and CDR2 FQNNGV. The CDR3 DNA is TGTGCCAGCAGCTTCCCAAACTTCGAGACCCAGTACTTC. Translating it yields CASSFPNFETQYF.

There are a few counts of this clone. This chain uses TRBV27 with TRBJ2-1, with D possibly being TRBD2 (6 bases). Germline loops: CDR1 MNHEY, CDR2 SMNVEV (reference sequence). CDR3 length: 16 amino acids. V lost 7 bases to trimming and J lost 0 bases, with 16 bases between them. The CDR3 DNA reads TGTGCCAGCATGGGAGGTAGCTGGAGCTCCTACAATGAGCAGTTCTTC. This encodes CASMGGSWSSYNEQFF.

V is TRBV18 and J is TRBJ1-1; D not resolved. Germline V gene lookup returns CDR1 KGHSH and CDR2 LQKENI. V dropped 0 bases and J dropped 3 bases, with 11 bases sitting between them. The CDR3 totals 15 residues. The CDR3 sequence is CASSPPGLADTEAFF. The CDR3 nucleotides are TGTGCCAGCTCACCACCTGGACTGGCGGACACTGAAGCTTTCTTT.

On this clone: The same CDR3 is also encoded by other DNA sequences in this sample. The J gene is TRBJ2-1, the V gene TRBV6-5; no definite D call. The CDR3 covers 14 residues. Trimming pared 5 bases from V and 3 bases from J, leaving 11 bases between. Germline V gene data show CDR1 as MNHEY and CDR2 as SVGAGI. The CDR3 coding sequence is TGTGCCAGCAGTCCGACGGCAGACTACAATGAGCAGTTCTTC. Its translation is CASSPTADYNEQFF.

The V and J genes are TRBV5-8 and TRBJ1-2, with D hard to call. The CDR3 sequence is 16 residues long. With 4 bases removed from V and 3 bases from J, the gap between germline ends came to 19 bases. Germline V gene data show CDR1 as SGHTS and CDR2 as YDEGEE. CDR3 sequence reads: CASSPWPVELDYGYTF. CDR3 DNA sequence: TGTGCCAGCAGCCCTTGGCCGGTAGAATTGGACTATGGCTACACCTTC.